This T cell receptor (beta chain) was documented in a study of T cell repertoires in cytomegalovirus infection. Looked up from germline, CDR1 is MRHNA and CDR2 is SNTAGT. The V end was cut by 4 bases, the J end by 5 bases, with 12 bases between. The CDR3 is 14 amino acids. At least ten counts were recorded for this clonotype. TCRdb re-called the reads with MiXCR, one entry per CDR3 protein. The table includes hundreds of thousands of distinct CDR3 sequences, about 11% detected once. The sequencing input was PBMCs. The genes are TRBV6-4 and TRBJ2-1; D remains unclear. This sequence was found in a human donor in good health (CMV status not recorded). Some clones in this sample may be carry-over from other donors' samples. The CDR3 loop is CASSVDSGNNEQFF. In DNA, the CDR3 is TGTGCCAGCAGTGTGGATTCTGGGAACAATGAGCAGTTCTTC.